Listed below are T cell receptor beta chains from one sample, sequenced in a study of CD8 T cells in Susac syndrome. TCRdb fed the immunoSEQ multiplex PCR reads into MiXCR, producing one record per CDR3 protein. This sample yields about 130,000 distinct CDR3 sequences, of which about 96% are seen a single time; more than 0.095% belongs to the top ten. Source material: CD4+ T cells from PBMCs. These receptors were obtained from a human donor in good health. The CDR3 runs from the conserved cysteine through the conserved F or W. D genes are given only for firm matches. The listing skips clone size in some rows; elsewhere it reads once, few, many or a size class.

>-|-|TRBJ1-4|TRBV7-9
CASSLGTGNEKLFF
TGTGCCAGCAGCTTAGGTACAGGGAATGAAAAACTGTTTTTT
>TRBD1|-|TRBJ1-5|TRBV7-9
CASSQMDRAQHF
TGTGCCAGCAGCCAAATGGACAGGGCCCAGCATTTT
>-|-|TRBJ2-6|TRBV27
CASSLWAVSSISGANVLTF
TGTGCCAGCAGTTTATGGGCAGTATCCTCGATCTCTGGGGCCAACGTCCTGACTTTC
>-|-|TRBJ2-3|TRBV2
CASRFTDTQYF
TGTGCCAGCAGATTTACAGATACGCAGTATTTT
>-|-|TRBJ1-5|TRBV2
CASTTSTAPQPQHF
TGTGCCAGCACGACCTCCACGGCCCCTCAGCCCCAGCATTTT
>TRBD1|-|TRBJ1-2|TRBV2
CASSADRIANYGYTF
TGTGCCAGCAGCGCGGACAGGATAGCTAACTATGGCTACACCTTC
>-|-|TRBJ2-7|TRBV18
CASSPGGASYEQYF
TGTGCCAGCTCACCGGGCGGAGCCTCCTACGAGCAGTACTTC
>TRBD2|-|TRBJ2-7|TRBV2
CASSLLAYTGTSGHEQYF
TGTGCCAGCAGTCTTCTTGCGTATACCGGGACTAGCGGGCACGAGCAGTACTTC
>-|-|TRBJ1-2|TRBV7-9
CASSFPRDGTNYGYTF
TGTGCCAGCAGCTTCCCCCGGGACGGAACTAACTATGGCTACACCTTC
>-|-|TRBJ2-2|TRBV20-1
CSARPGATGELFF
TGCAGTGCTAGGCCCGGGGCCACCGGGGAGCTGTTTTTT
>-|-|TRBJ1-5|TRBV3-1
CASSQGRATNQPQHF
TGTGCCAGCAGCCAAGGCAGGGCGACCAATCAGCCCCAGCATTTT
>-|-|TRBJ2-6|TRBV5-1
CASFPDTAGANVLTF
TGCGCCAGCTTCCCGGACACAGCTGGGGCCAACGTCCTGACTTTC
>-|once|TRBJ2-1|TRBV3-1
CASSQVGFLVNEQFF
TGTGCCAGCAGCCAGGTGGGTTTTCTCGTCAATGAGCAGTTCTTC
>-|-|TRBJ2-7|TRBV29-1
CSARGEWGKEQYF
TGCAGCGCTAGGGGTGAGTGGGGTAAAGAGCAGTACTTC
>TRBD2|once|TRBJ2-5|TRBV5-1
CASSLGGGSDETQYF
TGCGCCAGCAGCTTGGGCGGGGGATCGGACGAGACCCAGTACTTC
>TRBD2|-|TRBJ2-3|TRBV5-1
CASSLVGSGRADTQYF
TGCGCCAGCAGCTTGGTTGGTAGCGGGAGAGCAGATACGCAGTATTTT
>-|once|TRBJ2-2|TRBV2
CASKEGRADTGELFF
TGTGCCAGCAAAGAGGGCAGGGCGGACACCGGGGAGCTGTTTTTT
>-|-|TRBJ2-5|TRBV23-1
CASSPGLERDQETQYF
TGCGCCAGCAGTCCCGGCCTTGAGCGGGACCAAGAGACCCAGTACTTC
>-|-|TRBJ1-5|TRBV7-2
CASSLVGGGNQPQHF
TGTGCCAGCAGCTTAGTTGGGGGAGGCAATCAGCCCCAGCATTTT
>TRBD1|-|TRBJ1-4|TRBV6-6
CASRDRVNEKLFF
TGTGCCAGCAGGGACAGGGTTAATGAAAAACTGTTTTTT